This T cell receptor beta chain was captured in a study of PD-1 blockade in classical Hodgkin lymphoma. This clone has only a few counts. The antigen is not known. Relapses following autologous stem cell transplantation were seen in all patients, with brentuximab vedotin exposure varying. CDR1 is LGHNA and CDR2 is YSLEER in the germline V gene. V dropped 5 bases and J dropped 8 bases, with 10 bases sitting between them. This CDR3 spans 12 amino acids. Profiled with immunoSEQ multiplex PCR; TCRdb holds only in-frame clones, not every one. The profile shows around 21,000 clones, approximately 74% of them singletons. General observations from the study: Complete responders entered with baseline diversity on par with newly diagnosed patients, the results showed.

The receptor was derived from a human donor with classical Hodgkin lymphoma. V is TRBV4-3 and J is TRBJ2-1; D is undetermined. This specimen consisted of peripheral blood mononuclear cells (PBMCs), obtained at baseline. CDR3 region: CASSDFGDEQFF. For the CDR3, the DNA is TGCGCCAGCAGCGATTTCGGCGATGAGCAGTTCTTC.